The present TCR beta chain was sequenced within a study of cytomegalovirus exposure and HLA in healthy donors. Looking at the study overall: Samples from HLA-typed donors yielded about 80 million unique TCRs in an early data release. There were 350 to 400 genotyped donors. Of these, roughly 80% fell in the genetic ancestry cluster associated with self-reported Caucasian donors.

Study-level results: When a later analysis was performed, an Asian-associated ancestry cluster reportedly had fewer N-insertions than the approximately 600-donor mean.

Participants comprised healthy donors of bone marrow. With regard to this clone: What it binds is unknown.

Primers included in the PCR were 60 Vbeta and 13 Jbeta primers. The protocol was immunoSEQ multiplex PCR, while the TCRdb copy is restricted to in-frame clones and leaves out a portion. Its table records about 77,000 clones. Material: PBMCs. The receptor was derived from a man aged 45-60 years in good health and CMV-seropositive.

For the CDR3, the DNA is TGTGCCAGCAGTCGGACTAGCGGGGGGGTCGGGGAGACCCAGTACTTC. Its translation: CASSRTSGGVGETQYF. This chain links TRBV6-6 with TRBJ2-5; 15 bases are a match to TRBD2. CDR1 is MNHNY, CDR2 SVGAGI, per germline (reference sequence). This CDR3 region has 16 residues. V gave up 5 bases and J gave up 5 bases; unmatched junction bases: 6.